The TCR beta chain under discussion was sequenced for a study of shared clonotypes between healthy human individuals. The CDR3 runs 15 residues. The V segment lost 6 bases and the J segment 1 base; nucleotides outside the gene matches: 8. Per the germline V gene, CDR1 is SGHNT and CDR2 is YYREEE (reference sequence). The table came from immunoSEQ multiplex PCR; TCRdb's copy has only in-frame clones and leaves some out. The sample shows around 2.5 million clones, 90% to 95% of them seen only once. Study-level points and caveats: Represented diversity (both genetic and exposure-history) was limited by the small number of donors. When naive CD4 clonotypes were compared across a few donors, 4% to 5.5% were shared.

In regard to this clone: Its specificity is not known.

The specimen was naive CD4+ T cells from PBMCs. Noted subset: CD45RA+ positively selected. This receptor was obtained from a man between 18 and 29 years old in good health. Some clones in this sample may be carry-over from other donors' samples. The chain recombines TRBV5-4 with TRBJ2-5; 8 bases line up with TRBD1. The CDR3 region is CASTSRDRSQETQYF. CDR3 coding DNA: TGTGCCAGCACCTCGCGGGACAGGTCCCAAGAGACCCAGTACTTC.